This T cell receptor (beta chain) stems from a study of cytotoxic CD8 clonotypes in ibrutinib-treated CLL. TCRdb keeps only in-frame clones here, not all; method: immunoSEQ multiplex PCR. The data show some 150,000 clones, approximately 80% seen once. Findings and limits, study-wide: Exceeding age-matched healthy donors, baseline clonality also tracked the counts of circulating CD8+ T cells.

V was clipped by 5 bases and J by 9 bases; unmatched bases: 13. The CDR3 length is 15 residues. Per the germline V gene, CDR1 is SGHNT and CDR2 is YENEEA. Turning to this clone: Its antigen is not identified.

The genes are TRBV11-3 and TRBJ2-1; 7 bases are a match to TRBD2. The clonotype was recovered from a human donor with chronic lymphocytic leukemia. This material consisted of PBMCs, taken after 12 months of ibrutinib treatment. CDR3: CASSPWAGDESEQFF. The CDR3 nucleotides are TGTGCCAGCAGCCCCTGGGCGGGAGATGAGAGTGAGCAGTTCTTC. The full variable domain, rest sourced from reference TRBV11-3 and TRBJ2-1, is EAGVVQSPRYKIIEKKQPVAFWCNPISGHNTLYWYLQNLGQGPELLIRYENEEAVDDSQLPKDRFSAERLKGVDSTLKIQPAELGDSAVYLCASSPWAGDESEQFFGPGTRLTVL.